The next 6 T cell receptor beta chains were all read from a single sample in a study of early T cells in non-severe SARS-CoV-2 infection. TCRdb re-called the 5' RACE reads through MiXCR, storing one row per CDR3 protein. The data contain 70,000 or so distinct CDR3 sequences, roughly 4.6% of them singletons. The sequenced sample was whole blood, obtained at baseline. The receptors derive from an adult who was a healthcare worker with PCR-confirmed SARS-CoV-2 infection or an uninfected control (not recorded which). The donor label of this sample is uncertain.

This clonotype was found a few times. This chain links TRBV6-5 with TRBJ1-4; no firm D call. The CDR3 has 14 amino acids. CDR1 and CDR2 from the germline V gene are MNHEY and SVGAGI. V lost 6 bases and J 3 bases, leaving 11 bases between the germline ends. The CDR3 sequence: CASSPGDANEKLFF. CDR3 nucleotides: TGTGCCAGCAGCCCGGGCGACGCTAATGAAAAACTGTTTTTT.

This clonotype was seen a few times. J is TRBJ2-1 and V is TRBV5-8, with 13 bases fitting TRBD2. CDR3 length equals 18 residues. Germline CDR1 and CDR2: SGHTS and YDEGEE. V was pared by 4 bases and J by 4 bases, with 11 bases of the junction left unmatched. The CDR3, as DNA: TGTGCCAGCAGCCCGACGGGACTAGCGGGGAACAGATACAATGAGCAGTTCTTC. The encoded protein is CASSPTGLAGNRYNEQFF.

This clonotype has at least ten counts. The chain recombines TRBV12-3 or TRBV12-4 with TRBJ1-2, with no clear D. V was shortened by 6 bases and J by 5 bases, with 10 bases between the two germline ends. The CDR3 totals 12 residues. CDR3 sequence reads: CASSSVGYGYTF. DNA of the CDR3: TGTGCCAGCAGCTCCGTGGGGTATGGCTACACCTTC.

The V gene is TRBV7-9, the J gene TRBJ2-5, with TRBD2 matching 7 bases. This CDR3 comprises 17 residues. In germline, CDR1 is SEHNR, CDR2 FQNEAQ (reference sequence). The V gene end was trimmed by 5 bases and the J gene end by 1 base; junction bases not matched to a gene: 13. The CDR3 spells CASSGNPFLAVQETQYF. CDR3 nucleotides: TGTGCCAGCAGCGGAAACCCCTTTCTAGCGGTCCAAGAGACCCAGTACTTC.

This clonotype has a handful of counts. The rearrangement uses TRBV5-5 and TRBJ2-5, with 9 bases identical to TRBD2. The V segment lost 0 bases and the J segment 5 bases; nucleotides outside the gene matches: 5. Germline V gene sequence: CDR1 SGHKS, CDR2 YYEKEE (reference sequence). The CDR3 runs to 15 residues. CDR3 nucleotides: TGTGCCAGCAGCTTGGTAATAGCGGGGGTGGAGACCCAGTACTTC. Translation gives CASSLVIAGVETQYF.

This chain joins TRBV7-3 and TRBJ2-1, with 13 bases aligning to TRBD2. Per germline, CDR1 SGHTA and CDR2 FQGTGA. V dropped 4 bases and J dropped 4; count of bases not matched to a gene: 7. The CDR3 length is 17 residues. CDR3 sequence (DNA): TGTGCCAGCAGCTCCCCGACTAGCGGGGGGACGTACAATGAGCAGTTCTTC. This sequence encodes CASSSPTSGGTYNEQFF. The whole variable domain, remainder taken from reference TRBV7-3 and TRBJ2-1, is GAGVSQTPSNKVTEKGKYVELRCDPISGHTALYWYRQSLGQGPEFLIYFQGTGAADDSGLPNDRFFAVRPEGSVSTLKIQRTERGDSAVYLCASSSPTSGGTYNEQFFGPGTRLTVL.